This T cell receptor (beta chain) emerged from a study of shared clonotypes between healthy human individuals. Assay used: immunoSEQ multiplex PCR; TCRdb lists only in-frame clones, some missing. The table lists under 600,000 clones, around 79% of them singletons. This CDR3 is 15 amino acids long. The V end lost 5 bases, the J end lost 4 bases, and 15 bases lay between the germline ends. CDR1 is SGHRS, CDR2 YFSETQ, per germline. Everyone who donated was a Caucasian adult who lived in Nashville, Tennessee. Study-wide results and limits: Specimens sampled were limited to blood, with tissue repertoires likely differing.

About this clone itself: Its cognate antigen is unknown.

This chain uses TRBV5-1 with TRBJ1-4; weak D call: TRBD1 (6 bases). Sequenced input: PBMCs. This sequence was found in a woman aged 35 to 49 in good health. Some clones in this sample may be carry-over from other donors' samples. This CDR3 is CASRNTQGDNEKLFF. As DNA, the CDR3 is TGCGCCAGCAGGAATACACAGGGTGATAATGAAAAACTGTTTTTT.